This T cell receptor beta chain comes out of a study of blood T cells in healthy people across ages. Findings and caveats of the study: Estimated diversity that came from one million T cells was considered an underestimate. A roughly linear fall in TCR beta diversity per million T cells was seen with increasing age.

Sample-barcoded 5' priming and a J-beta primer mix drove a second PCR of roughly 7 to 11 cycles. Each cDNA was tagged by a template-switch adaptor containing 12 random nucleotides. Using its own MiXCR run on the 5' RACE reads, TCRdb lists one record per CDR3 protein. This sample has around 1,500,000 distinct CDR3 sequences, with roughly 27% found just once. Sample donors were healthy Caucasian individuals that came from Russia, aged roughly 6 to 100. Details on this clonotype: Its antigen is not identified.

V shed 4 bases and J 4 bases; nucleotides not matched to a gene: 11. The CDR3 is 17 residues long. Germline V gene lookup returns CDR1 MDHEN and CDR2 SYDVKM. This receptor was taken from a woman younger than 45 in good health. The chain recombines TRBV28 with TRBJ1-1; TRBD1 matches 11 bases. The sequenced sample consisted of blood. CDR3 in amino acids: CASSSTGQGGLGTEAFF. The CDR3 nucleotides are TGTGCCAGCAGTTCCACGGGACAGGGGGGATTGGGCACTGAAGCTTTCTTT.